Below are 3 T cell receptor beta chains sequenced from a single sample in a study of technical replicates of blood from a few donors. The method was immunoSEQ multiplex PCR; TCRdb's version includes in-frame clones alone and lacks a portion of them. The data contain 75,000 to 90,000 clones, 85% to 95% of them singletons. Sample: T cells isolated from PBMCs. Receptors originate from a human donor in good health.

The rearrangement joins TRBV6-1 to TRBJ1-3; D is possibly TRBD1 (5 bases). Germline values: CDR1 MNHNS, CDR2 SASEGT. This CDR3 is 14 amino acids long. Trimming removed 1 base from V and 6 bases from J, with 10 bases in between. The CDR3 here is CASSEGGGVNTIYF. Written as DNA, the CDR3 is TGTGCCAGCAGTGAAGGGGGGGGAGTAAACACCATATATTTT.

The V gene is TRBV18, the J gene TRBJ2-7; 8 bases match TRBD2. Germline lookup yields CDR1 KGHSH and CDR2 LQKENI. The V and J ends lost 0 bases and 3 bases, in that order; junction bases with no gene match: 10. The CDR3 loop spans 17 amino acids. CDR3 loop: CASSPPTSGRKGYEQYF. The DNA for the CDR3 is TGTGCCAGCTCACCACCCACGAGCGGGAGAAAGGGCTACGAGCAGTACTTC.

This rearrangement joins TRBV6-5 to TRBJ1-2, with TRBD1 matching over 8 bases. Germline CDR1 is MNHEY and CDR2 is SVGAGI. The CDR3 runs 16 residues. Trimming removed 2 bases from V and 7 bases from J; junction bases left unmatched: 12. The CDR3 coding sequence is TGTGCCAGCAGTTACCAACAGGGGGTAGTGGTAGCTGGCTACACCTTC. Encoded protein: CASSYQQGVVVAGYTF.